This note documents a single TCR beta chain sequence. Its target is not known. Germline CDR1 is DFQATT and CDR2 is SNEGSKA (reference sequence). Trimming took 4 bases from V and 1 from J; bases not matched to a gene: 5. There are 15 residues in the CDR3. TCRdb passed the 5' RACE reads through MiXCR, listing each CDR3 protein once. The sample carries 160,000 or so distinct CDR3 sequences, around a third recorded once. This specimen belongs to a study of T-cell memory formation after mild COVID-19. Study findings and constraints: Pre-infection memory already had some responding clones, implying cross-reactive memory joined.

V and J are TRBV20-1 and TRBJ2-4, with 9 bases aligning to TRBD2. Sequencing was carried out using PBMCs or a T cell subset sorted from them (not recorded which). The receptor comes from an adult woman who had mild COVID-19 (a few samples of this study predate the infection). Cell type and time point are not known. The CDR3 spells CSAKVAGDAKNIQYF. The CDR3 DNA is TGCAGTGCTAAGGTAGCGGGAGATGCCAAAAACATTCAGTACTTC.